This T cell receptor beta chain was documented in a study of cytomegalovirus exposure and HLA in healthy donors. Details on this clone: At one end, the junction sequence differs from germline, possibly due to a read error. This specimen includes other DNA sequences encoding the same CDR3.

This CDR3 is 15 amino acids long. Germline assignment: CDR1 MGHDK and CDR2 SYGVNS. With 60 Vbeta and 13 Jbeta primers, the PCR was carried out. TCRdb's table, derived via immunoSEQ multiplex PCR, lists solely in-frame clones and lacks some. The sample holds around 170,000 clones, roughly 84% seen once. This TCR was recovered from a woman between 45 and 60 years old in good health and CMV-seropositive. The sequenced sample was PBMCs. The chain recombines TRBV25-1 with TRBJ1-1; D might be TRBD1 (6 bases). In nucleotides, the CDR3 is TGTGCCAGCAGTGATGATACAGGGATGAACACTGAAGCCTTCTTT. Its protein is CASSDDTGMNTEAFF.